Given below is one T cell receptor (beta chain) in context. The target antigen is unknown. This CDR3 contains 15 residues. Trimming pared 0 bases from V and 0 bases from J, leaving 7 bases between. Germline V lookup: CDR1 SGHRS, CDR2 YFSETQ. The data were taken from a study of OX40 agonist ivuxolimab in advanced cancers. Whole-study results and caveats: At doses 0.1 to 3.0 mg/kg, CD4+ and CD8+ clones expanded. Researchers report that CD8+ T cells had, on average, more expanded clones than CD4+.

TCRdb keeps only in-frame clones here, not all; method: immunoSEQ multiplex PCR. The table includes about 110,000 clones, approximately 90% detected once. The sequencing here drew on CD4+ or CD8+ T cells sorted from blood, taken in a trial of the OX40 agonist ivuxolimab. The rearrangement links TRBV5-1 to TRBJ1-3; no reliable D call. The sequence was collected from an adult with an advanced solid tumor such as melanoma, head and neck, liver or kidney cancer. The CDR3 spells CASSLDGSSGNTIYF. The CDR3 coding sequence is TGCGCCAGCAGCTTGGACGGTAGCTCTGGAAACACCATATATTTT. Full variable domain (missing parts from reference TRBV5-1 and TRBJ1-3): KAGVTQTPRYLIKTRGQQVTLSCSPISGHRSVSWYQQTPGQGLQFLFEYFSETQRNKGNFPGRFSGRQFSNSRSEMNVSTLELGDSALYLCASSLDGSSGNTIYFGEGSWLTVV.